This T cell receptor (beta chain) appears in the sequencing data of a study of T cell changes during pregnancy in multiple sclerosis. The CDR3 extends over 17 amino acids. V lost 3 bases and J lost 4; bases outside the gene matches: 14. Germline CDR1 is SGHRS and CDR2 is YFSETQ. Assay used: immunoSEQ multiplex PCR; TCRdb lists only in-frame clones, some missing. The sample lists fewer than 140,000 clones; roughly nine tenths were seen once. This chain links TRBV5-1 with TRBJ2-3; TRBD2 agrees at 7 bases. This TCR came from a female donor with multiple sclerosis, enrolled in a pregnancy study. The source was peripheral blood, collected before pregnancy. The CDR3 sequence is CASSSGRGLEIADTQYF. In nucleotides, the CDR3 is TGCGCCAGCAGCTCGGGACGAGGACTAGAAATAGCAGATACGCAGTATTTT.